This TCR beta chain is from a study of blood T cell repertoires in COVID-19. Study-level background: Sites in the United States, Italy and Spain provided acute and convalescent COVID-19 samples.

Enrollees, about 18 to 95 years old, lived in approximately 25 US areas. Authors' analysis steps: Amplification with reference gene primers provided the estimates of nucleated cell counts. Only in-frame clones appear in the TCRdb table, and some are missing; sequencing was by immunoSEQ multiplex PCR. D and trimming were read from the DNA, whereas the V and J calls and clone size are those reported in that table. The sample has hundreds of thousands of clones; about 90% are singletons. Germline V CDR1 and CDR2: SEHNR, FQNEAQ (reference sequence). V dropped 5 bases and J dropped 4 bases, with 18 bases sitting between them. CDR3 size: 16 residues.

Source material: PBMCs or T cells enriched from blood (not recorded which). The TCR comes from a woman between 18 and 29 years old with acute COVID-19. The chain couples TRBV7-9 to TRBJ1-5, with D possibly TRBD1 on 6 matching bases. CDR3 loop: CASSLFRGQINQPQHF. In DNA, the CDR3 is TGTGCCAGCAGCCTCTTCCGTGGACAGATTAATCAGCCCCAGCATTTT.